What follows are 21 T cell receptor beta chains derived from one specimen sequenced in a study of blood T cell repertoires in COVID-19. The protocol was immunoSEQ multiplex PCR, while the TCRdb copy is restricted to in-frame clones and leaves out a portion. The data contain about 60,000 clones, approximately 88% of them singletons. Sequenced sample: peripheral blood. The receptors were sampled from a man younger than 45 with COVID-19, enrolled during active disease.

The chain links TRBV27 to TRBJ1-2; D unresolved. This CDR3 has 17 residues. CDR1 is MNHEY and CDR2 is SMNVEV in the germline V gene (reference sequence). Trimming stripped 0 bases from V and 0 bases from J, with 14 bases between. The CDR3 reads CASSLSSTALANYGYTF. The CDR3 nucleotides read TGTGCCAGCAGTTTATCAAGTACAGCTTTAGCTAACTATGGCTACACCTTC.

V is TRBV19 and J is TRBJ2-7; 10 bases are a match to TRBD1. The trim removed 5 bases at V and 0 bases at J, leaving 10 bases unmatched. The CDR3 length is 17 residues. Germline assignment: CDR1 LNHDA and CDR2 SQIVND (reference sequence). DNA of the CDR3: TGTGCCAGTAGTCCGGGTTATCGGGACAGGGGCTCCTACGAGCAGTACTTC. This translates into CASSPGYRDRGSYEQYF.

V and J are TRBV24-1 and TRBJ1-4; 9 positions agree with TRBD1. Per the germline V gene, CDR1 is KGHDR and CDR2 is SFDVKD. This CDR3 is built from 16 residues. J gave up 1 base and V 5 bases, and 4 bases lay outside the gene matches. The CDR3 loop is CATSAATGGTNEKLFF. The CDR3 coding sequence is TGTGCCACCAGTGCCGCGACAGGGGGAACTAATGAAAAACTGTTTTTT.

This chain joins TRBV11-2 and TRBJ2-7; TRBD2 matches 8 bases. The CDR3 runs 14 residues. Germline V gene lookup returns CDR1 SGHAT and CDR2 FQNNGV. Trimming took 8 bases from V and 2 from J; bases not matched to a gene: 8. CDR3 DNA: TGTGCCAGCCCCCGGGAGGGCCGACCCTACGAGCAGTACTTC. This translates into CASPREGRPYEQYF.

The chain joins TRBV7-9 to TRBJ2-2; D might be TRBD1 (5 bases). V lost 5 bases and J lost 7, with 8 bases in between. The germline V gene has CDR1 SEHNR and CDR2 FQNEAQ (reference sequence). There are 12 residues in the CDR3. For the CDR3, the DNA is TGTGCCAGCAGCCAGGGCGACGGGGAGCTGTTTTTT. Its translation: CASSQGDGELFF.

The rearrangement links TRBV28 to TRBJ2-5; D is possibly TRBD1 (6 bases). The CDR3 is made up of 13 amino acids. The germline V and J ends were trimmed by 7 bases and 7 bases, with 16 bases remaining between them. The germline gives CDR1 MDHEN, CDR2 SYDVKM. CDR3 protein: CASTIGQGRTQYF. The CDR3 bases are TGTGCCAGCACCATCGGTCAGGGGCGGACCCAGTACTTC.

The rearrangement joins TRBV19 to TRBJ1-6, with D possibly being TRBD1 (6 bases). V was shortened by 4 bases and J by 8 bases, with 6 bases between the two germline ends. The CDR3 extends over 12 amino acids. Germline CDR1 is LNHDA and CDR2 is SQIVND (reference sequence). CDR3 DNA: TGTGCCAGTAGTACAGGGGATTCACCCCTCCACTTT. Encoded protein: CASSTGDSPLHF.

The chain carries TRBV11-2 and TRBJ2-1; possible D gene TRBD2, 5 bases. The germline V gene encodes CDR1 SGHAT and CDR2 FQNNGV. The CDR3 totals 14 residues. Trimming took off 6 bases at V and 2 bases at J, with 11 bases between the two ends. Here the CDR3 DNA reads TGTGCCAGCAGTTGGCGTAGCGCCTACAATGAGCAGTTCTTC. Encoded protein: CASSWRSAYNEQFF.

The chain has TRBV7-3 and TRBJ1-2; 9 bases align to TRBD1. Trimming took 5 bases from V and 8 from J; bases not matched to a gene: 6. CDR3 length: 13 amino acids. Germline values: CDR1 SGHTA, CDR2 FQGTGA. CDR3 region: CASSPGTGIGYTF. Here the CDR3 DNA reads TGTGCCAGCAGCCCCGGGACAGGGATCGGCTACACCTTC.

This sequence joins TRBV15 and TRBJ2-7; possibly TRBD2 for D (6 bases). Germline V lookup: CDR1 LNHNV, CDR2 YYDKDF (reference sequence). Trimming pared 1 base from V and 3 bases from J, leaving 10 bases between. This CDR3 has 14 residues. This chain's CDR3 is CATSRGGGDYEQYF. The DNA for the CDR3 is TGTGCCACCAGCAGAGGAGGCGGGGACTACGAGCAGTACTTC.

This chain uses TRBV27 with TRBJ2-4, with TRBD2 as a possible D gene (6 bases). The V gene lost 7 bases and the J gene lost 3 bases, with 19 bases spanning the gap. CDR3 size: 16 residues. The germline V gene has CDR1 MNHEY and CDR2 SMNVEV (reference sequence). CDR3 sequence: CASNNPPGVVKNIQYF. CDR3 DNA: TGTGCCAGCAACAATCCGCCGGGGGTGGTCAAAAACATTCAGTACTTC.

The CDR3 protein is CASSPSGDYNEQFF. CDR3 nucleotides: TGTGCCAGCAGTCCCTCCGGGGATTACAATGAGCAGTTCTTC. The chain uses TRBV6-5 and TRBJ2-1; possibly TRBD2 for D (5 bases). The V gene lost 5 bases and the J gene lost 4 bases, with 12 bases spanning the gap. In germline, CDR1 is MNHEY, CDR2 SVGAGI. The CDR3 is 14 amino acids.

The table lists this clone with a count of one. The CDR3 spells CASSVGRGSRYYTGELFF. The CDR3 nucleotides are TGTGCCAGCAGCGTAGGGAGAGGGAGTCGGTATTACACCGGGGAGCTGTTTTTT. J is TRBJ2-2 and V is TRBV9, with D tentatively TRBD2 (5 bases). Germline lookup yields CDR1 SGDLS and CDR2 YYNGEE. The CDR3 has 18 residues. V was shortened by 0 bases and J by 3 bases, with 18 bases between the two germline ends.

This clone showed up just once. The chain carries TRBV28 and TRBJ1-4; D call uncertain. The ends were cut back, 8 bases at V and 5 bases at J, with 9 bases in the middle. This CDR3 contains 12 residues. Germline V gene lookup returns CDR1 MDHEN and CDR2 SYDVKM. CDR3 in amino acids: CASGQLNEKLFF. CDR3 DNA: TGTGCCAGCGGGCAGTTAAATGAAAAACTGTTTTTT.

The chain links TRBV27 to TRBJ2-1; weak D call: TRBD2 (5 bases). V was shortened by 6 bases and J by 7 bases, with 28 bases between the two germline ends. The CDR3 is made up of 18 amino acids. CDR1 and CDR2 from the germline V gene are MNHEY and SMNVEV (reference sequence). As DNA, the CDR3 is TGTGCCAGCAGACTCAGATGGTTGCGGAGCCCGACGGGGAATGAGCAGTTCTTC. This translates into CASRLRWLRSPTGNEQFF.

This sequence joins TRBV9 and TRBJ1-2; TRBD1 aligns across 7 bases. The CDR3 length is 20 residues. Germline CDR1 is SGDLS and CDR2 is YYNGEE. Trimming at V came to 0 bases and at J to 3 bases, leaving 20 bases not matched to a gene. This chain's CDR3 is CASSVAPMNPDRADDYGYTF. The CDR3 nucleotides are TGTGCCAGCAGCGTAGCTCCGATGAACCCTGACAGGGCCGACGACTATGGCTACACCTTC.

This chain uses TRBV27 with TRBJ1-6, with TRBD1 identical over 8 bases. V was clipped by 7 bases and J by 7 bases; unmatched bases: 9. The CDR3 extends over 15 amino acids. Germline V lookup: CDR1 MNHEY, CDR2 SMNVEV (reference sequence). The CDR3 DNA reads TGTGCCAGCAACCCCTTCGGGACAGGCAATTCACCCCTCCACTTT. It yields the protein CASNPFGTGNSPLHF.

The rearrangement links TRBV27 to TRBJ1-1, with D perhaps matching TRBD1 (5 bases). The germline gives CDR1 MNHEY, CDR2 SMNVEV (reference sequence). V shed 7 bases and J shed 0 bases, with 9 bases lying between them. The CDR3 runs 13 residues. This CDR3 reads CASKDSLNTEAFF. The CDR3, as DNA: TGTGCCAGCAAAGACAGTCTGAACACTGAAGCTTTCTTT.

The CDR3 loop reads CASSLVSGTGATGELFF. The CDR3 nucleotides read TGTGCCAGCAGCTTGGTTTCCGGGACAGGAGCCACCGGGGAGCTGTTTTTT. V usage is TRBV5-5 and J usage is TRBJ2-2; TRBD1 matches at 8 bases. Germline CDR1 SGHKS, CDR2 YYEKEE (reference sequence). J was trimmed by 4 bases and V by 0 bases; bases with no gene match: 8. This CDR3 has 17 amino acids.

This clone came up once. The chain couples TRBV7-9 to TRBJ2-1; 7 positions agree with TRBD1. V lost 1 base to trimming and J lost 14 bases; unmatched junction nucleotides: 5. CDR3 length equals 12 residues. Germline V gene sequence: CDR1 SEHNR, CDR2 FQNEAQ (reference sequence). CDR3 protein: CASSLGSGTEFF. The CDR3 coding sequence is TGTGCCAGCAGCTTAGGTTCTGGGACAGAGTTCTTC.

The chain employs TRBV11-2 and TRBJ1-2; TRBD1 is a possible D gene (6 bases). There are 14 residues in the CDR3. The germline gives CDR1 SGHAT, CDR2 FQNNGV. Trimming stripped 7 bases from V and 4 bases from J, with 16 bases between. The DNA of the CDR3 is TGTGCCAGCACCCGGGGGGGGCGCGGCTATGGCTACACCTTC. This codes for CASTRGGRGYGYTF.